This T cell receptor (beta chain) was obtained from a study of T cell responses to AZD1222 COVID-19 vaccine. With 0 bases removed from V and 1 base from J, the gap between germline ends came to 7 bases. Germline CDR1 and CDR2: LNHNV and YYDKDF (reference sequence). The CDR3 runs 15 residues. Some clones are missing from TCRdb's copy, which holds only in-frame ones; the method was immunoSEQ multiplex PCR. The repertoire holds about 70,000 clones, with around 82% as singletons. This clone appeared a single time. Antigen: not known. Recipients boosted at about 4 weeks or about 12 weeks are pooled. Findings and limits, study-wide: A mostly white British donor set with more females was recruited, and clonal diversity was possibly underestimated. At baseline, just six or seven AZD1222 recipients tested seropositive. The study found vaccine-associated CD4 TCRs spanning spike, dominant at 160-218 and 743-854.

The chain links TRBV15 to TRBJ2-1; D possibly corresponds to TRBD1 (6 bases). Here the sequenced sample was peripheral blood, taken 28 days after the second AZD1222 dose. The sequence was obtained from an adult who received the AZD1222 COVID-19 vaccine. CDR3: CATSREQGSYNEQFF. DNA of the CDR3: TGTGCCACCAGCAGAGAACAGGGTTCCTACAATGAGCAGTTCTTC.